This TCR beta chain was recovered during a study of T cells in pancreatic ductal adenocarcinoma. Data came from immunoSEQ multiplex PCR; TCRdb stores just in-frame clones and leaves some out. The top ten clones hold 0.94% of a sample with 15,000 to 20,000 clones, 88% of them seen once. Surgery without prior neoadjuvant therapy was the treatment of the selected pancreatic ductal adenocarcinoma patients. Study-wide points: Tumor samples had fewer productive templates and about 8-fold fewer unique clonotypes than blood. Tumor-versus-blood clonality comparisons may be biased toward lower tumor diversity. Blood clonality (around 0.066) did not differ significantly from tumor (approximately 0.1). This surgical cohort overrepresents the minority presenting with early-stage disease.

Germline loops: CDR1 MGHRA, CDR2 YSYEKL. There are 16 residues in the CDR3. The V gene lost 0 bases and the J gene lost 3 bases, with 12 bases spanning the gap. With respect to this clone: The antigen is unknown.

V gene TRBV4-1 combines with J gene TRBJ1-5; no definite D call. The receptor comes from a human donor with pancreatic ductal adenocarcinoma. Sequencing was carried out using PBMCs. CDR3 in DNA: TGCGCCAGCAGCCAAGAAGGAGGCTTCCTCAATCAGCCCCAGCATTTT. Its protein is CASSQEGGFLNQPQHF.